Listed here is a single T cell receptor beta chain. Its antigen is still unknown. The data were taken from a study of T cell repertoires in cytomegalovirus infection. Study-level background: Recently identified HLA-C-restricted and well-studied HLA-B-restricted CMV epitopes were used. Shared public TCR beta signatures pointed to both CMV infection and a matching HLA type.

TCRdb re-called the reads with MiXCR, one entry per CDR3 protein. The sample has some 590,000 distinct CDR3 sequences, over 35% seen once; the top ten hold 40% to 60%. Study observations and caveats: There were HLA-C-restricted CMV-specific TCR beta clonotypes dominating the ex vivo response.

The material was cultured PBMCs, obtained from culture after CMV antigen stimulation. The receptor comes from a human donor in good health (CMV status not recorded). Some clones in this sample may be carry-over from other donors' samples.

CDR3 sequence (DNA): TGTGCCATCGGCTTCGCGGGACAAGAGACCCAGTACTTC. Translated, it gives CAIGFAGQETQYF. This chain joins TRBV10-3 and TRBJ2-5, with D maybe TRBD2 (6 bases). CDR3 length equals 13 residues. V lost 8 bases to trimming and J lost 2 bases, with 12 bases between them. Per the germline V gene, CDR1 is ENHRY and CDR2 is SYGVKD.